This TCR beta chain is drawn from a study of cytomegalovirus exposure and HLA in healthy donors (dated by TCRdb to between 2016 and 2019). Background for the entire study: According to an earlier analysis of a few hundred of the donors, roughly 180 million T cells yielded some 120 million unique TCR beta sequences and approximately 300 Gb of sequence data. An early release that covered about 600 HLA-typed donors contained 250 to 350 gigabases of sequencing data and around 80 million unique TCR sequences. The genetic ancestry cluster associated with self-reported Caucasian donors included 81% of the roughly 400 genotyped donors. The aim of the study was to test whether cataloging public T cell receptors could identify signatures of past pathogen exposure. The study used immunosequencing to profile the T cell repertoires of 666 subjects and linked those repertoires to cytomegalovirus serostatus. In addition to the first cohort of roughly 700 subjects, a separate validation cohort of 100 to 150 different subjects was used. The study combined high-throughput TCR immunosequencing, statistical association of individual TCRs with disease status, and machine learning to predict cytomegalovirus infection status. In a later analysis, previously published TCR beta repertoires from about 640 donors were re-analyzed and high-resolution HLA genotyping was added so that TCR occurrence patterns could be studied. In the later analysis, no new phenotypic data were used to find candidate immune exposures; instead, reliance was placed on TCR beta sequences and their occurrence across donors. An earlier analysis of approximately 500 of the donors applied high-throughput TCR beta sequencing to assess whether each TCR beta V gene segment acted as functional or pseudogenic. Donor age, sex, ethnicity and CMV serostatus were compiled alongside the repertoire data. In a later genetic analysis, genome-wide SNP genotypes for about 55% of the roughly 700 donors were used, and that subset was treated as a discovery cohort. All discovery cohort repertoires had been generated on a single sequencing platform. Class I and class II HLA loci were covered by the typing at four-digit resolution. The number of donors typed differed by locus, with about 629-630 for A, B, C, DRB1 and DQB1, around 500 for DQA1, over 600 for DPA1, and some 440 for DPB1. A handful of DR-DQ haplotypes were handled as single units for association and clustering because linkage in the cohort was strong. On average, around 240,000 unique TCR beta nucleotide sequences were sequenced per donor among about 400 genotyped donors of the cohort, with 15% to 20% of those sequences being non-productive. Broad study findings and their caveats: The 87-base-pair reads could not distinguish some IMGT-functional V segments, including TRBV6-2 and TRBV6-3, so those segments were excluded. The authors suggested that the approach could potentially be generalized to other disease states and immunological phenotypes. Because some donors lacked HLA typing at each locus, the association tests relied only on the typed subset. In an earlier analysis of over 550 of the donors, most TCR beta V segments were observed in productive rearrangements about 90% or about 30% of the time, broadly matching IMGT annotations. In both the original and validation cohorts, the classifier was reported to diagnose cytomegalovirus status with high specificity and sensitivity. A further reported finding was that TCR beta sequences accurately predicted the HLA-A and HLA-B alleles for most subjects in the first cohort. Most CMV-associated TCR beta chains appeared to be HLA-restricted in a later analysis, and the HLA associations seemed to be driven largely by CMV exposure. A cluster of highly shared sequence variants was judged likely to be a technical artifact of the sequencing pipeline. In vitro tests confirmed that a few of the cytomegalovirus-associated TCR beta chains recognize cytomegalovirus antigens. In a later analysis, TCR association rates were found to vary across HLA loci, with the most associated TCRs seen for DRB1 alleles and the fewest for HLA-C alleles. In a later analysis, HLA-associated TCR beta chains were found to be more clonally expanded and to have lower generation probabilities than equally common non-associated chains. V-gene and J-gene trimming of TCR beta chains was associated with a missense DCLRE1C variant in a later genetic analysis, and the association was replicated in an independent cohort. Only TCR beta chains were sequenced in this cohort, and the absence of alpha or paired-chain data limited detectable features. According to a later analysis, parvovirus B19, influenza, CMV and Epstein-Barr virus appeared linked to several top co-occurrence clusters. Because counts were too low, around 17 rarely observed V segments, including chromosome 9 orphons, were left out of the earlier analysis of about 500 of the donors. Compared with the roughly 600-donor mean, donors in an Asian-associated ancestry cluster had fewer N-insertions in productive TCRs, according to a later genetic analysis. A later analysis associated about 17,000 TCR beta sequences with specific HLA alleles at a false discovery rate of 0.05. Sequencing depth was assumed to be roughly uniform across donors in the presence/absence analyses, though that assumption may not hold. In the study, approximately 160 TCR beta chains were listed as associated with cytomegalovirus. Assigning TCR associations to individual alleles was difficult when HLA alleles, especially DR and DQ, strongly co-occurred. The only immune exposure information available for the cohort was CMV serostatus. While some public TCRs were present in many individuals, most TCR sequences turned up only very rarely across donors. Correlated functional status among segregating V segments might reflect linkage disequilibrium, but an unknown experimental factor could not be ruled out.

Including the terminal cysteine and phenylalanine, the CDR3 comprises 13 residues. Only CDR3 DNA is held: 39 bases, read in frame from base 1. Trimming removed 8 bases from V and 7 bases from J; the gene matches leave 6 bases unexplained. The germline V gene (reference sequence) sets CDR1 to LNHDA and CDR2 to SQIVND. The cohort comprised some 700 healthy bone marrow donors. Cohort members were all nominally healthy when sampled, although unrecorded immune exposures were likely present. The donor tested CMV seropositive, placing the donor among the 289 seropositive members of the cohort. Each donor provided a peripheral blood sample, and peripheral blood mononuclear cells were used for TCR beta sequencing. The Qiagen DNeasy Blood Extraction Kit was used to extract genomic DNA from the blood cell samples. A word on this clone: Its cognate antigen has yet to be identified. Per-base qualities were not stored, and no clone one base away is much larger.

To prepare the library, the immunoSEQ multiplex PCR assay was applied. For the multiplex PCR, a mixture combining 60 forward primers for TCR Vbeta segments and 13 reverse primers for TCR Jbeta segments was used. Amplification of the CDR3 region of rearranged TCR beta genes was performed with a multiplex PCR assay on genomic DNA. The amplified TCR beta libraries were sequenced on the Illumina HiSeq System as 87-base-pair reads. As for the authors' bioinformatics: In a later analysis, roughly 80 million unique TCR beta chains were counted across the approximately 640 repertoires, and some 10 million of these chains were shared by at least two donors. Raw reads were error-corrected and collapsed into unique sequences by a nearest-neighbor algorithm in which closely related sequences were merged to remove PCR and sequencing errors. CDR3 sequences were aligned to IMGT reference sequences to assign V, D and J gene segments. Each retained sequence needed at least a six-nucleotide match to both a V gene segment and a J gene segment. Rearrangements were classified as productive when the CDR3 lacked stop codons and remained in frame with V and J, and all other rearrangements were classified as non-productive. CDR3 was defined according to IMGT convention as the region running from the second conserved V-encoded cysteine to the conserved J-encoded phenylalanine. The earlier analysis of 450 to 750 of the donors excluded any sequence lacking an unambiguous match to a single V gene segment. In an earlier analysis of about 590 of the donors, a V segment was called functional when productive rearrangements were above 56.7%, and segregating when the standard deviation between donors exceeded 5%. To diagnose cytomegalovirus status from the catalog of TCR beta chain sequences, a statistical classification framework was built. In a later analysis, V and J genes were assigned by comparing TCR nucleotide sequences against IMGT/GENE-DB human TR gene sequences. In a later analysis, CDR3 sequences and most-parsimonious VDJ recombination scenarios were assigned using the TCRdist pipeline. A later analysis defined each TCR beta chain by its CDR3 amino acid sequence plus V-gene family, and excluded reads lacking a unique V-gene family. As a way to deal with suspected cross-contamination and a sequencing artifact, a later analysis dropped hundreds of nucleotide sequences that were highly shared and had low generation probability. In a later analysis, a clonal expansion index for each public chain was calculated from normalized within-repertoire ranks of inferred template counts. In a later analysis, generation probabilities were computed using a VDJ recombination model fitted to out-of-frame rearrangements, and the results were checked against IGoR. In a later analysis, TCR-TCR, TCR-HLA and TCR-CMV co-occurrence was scored with hypergeometric tests, and a repertoire-size bias correction was applied to TCR pairs. In a later analysis, false discovery rates were estimated by permuting HLA or CMV assignments 20 times. In a later analysis, co-occurring TCRs were grouped using DBSCAN, with TCRdist sequence similarity added in when clustering inside HLA-allele-positive subsets. Co-occurrence clustering excluded repertoires with fewer than 30,000 or more than 120,000 public chains, plus five with anomalous nucleotide sharing. In TCRdb, the immuneACCESS table is reduced to in-frame sequences with V and J assigned. These tables do not hold every clone; where another copy was compared, an unresolved V gene accounts for under half, and the others remain unexplained. V, J and clone size are taken as reported in that table, and D and trimming were inferred from the DNA itself. The sample table holds roughly 130,000 clones, of which around 67% were seen once. Jointly, the top ten make up less than 2.5% of the sample.

This clonotype was obtained from a woman in her thirties or forties in good health and CMV-seropositive. The rearranged chain carries TRBV19 and TRBJ1-4, with 8 bases matching TRBD1. Sequenced sample: PBMCs. The CDR3 corresponds to CASRTGLGEKLFF. The bases read TGTGCCAGTCGGACAGGGTTAGGTGAAAAACTGTTTTTT.